The 19 T cell receptor beta chains below come from one sample, sequenced in a study of radiotherapy plus CTLA-4 blockade in lung cancer. The table came from immunoSEQ multiplex PCR; TCRdb's copy has only in-frame clones and leaves some out. Here the sample spans 45,000 to 55,000 clones, around four fifths being singletons. The material was peripheral blood, obtained from a patient treated with radiotherapy plus ipilimumab. The receptors stem from a human donor with non-small cell lung cancer who had stable disease on radiotherapy plus ipilimumab.

The DNA for the CDR3 is TGCAGTGCTACCGACGGGCAGCCCCAGCATTTT. Translation gives CSATDGQPQHF. V gene TRBV20-1 combines with J gene TRBJ1-5; D is undetermined. Germline assignment: CDR1 DFQATT and CDR2 SNEGSKA (reference sequence). V was trimmed by 4 bases and J by 7 bases, leaving 8 bases between them. The CDR3 totals 11 residues.

The rearrangement uses TRBV7-9 and TRBJ2-1, with TRBD2 as a possible D gene (6 bases). The CDR3 is 14 residues long. Germline CDR1 SEHNR, CDR2 FQNEAQ (reference sequence). V was clipped by 7 bases and J by 6 bases, with 16 bases between them. The CDR3 region has the DNA TGTGCCAGCATCTCTGGGGGGAGGCCCAATGAGCAGTTCTTC. Its translation: CASISGGRPNEQFF.

The chain employs TRBV7-3 and TRBJ2-3; D is perhaps TRBD1 (6 bases). Looked up from germline, CDR1 is SGHTA and CDR2 is FQGTGA. V gave up 0 bases and J gave up 2 bases, with 12 bases separating them. CDR3 length: 16 residues. The chain's CDR3 is CASSLTGTTPTDTQYF. The CDR3 nucleotides read TGTGCCAGCAGCTTAACAGGGACAACTCCCACAGATACGCAGTATTTT.

J is TRBJ2-3 and V is TRBV10-2; D perhaps matches TRBD2 (5 bases). V gave up 9 bases and J gave up 2 bases, with 24 bases separating them. This CDR3 has 17 amino acids. The germline gives CDR1 WSHSY, CDR2 SAAADI. The CDR3 region is CASDTTADYLNTDTQYF. The CDR3 DNA reads TGCGCCAGTGACACCACGGCAGACTACCTCAACACAGATACGCAGTATTTT.

The chain has TRBV29-1 and TRBJ2-1; 8 positions match TRBD1. Germline V gene sequence: CDR1 SQVTM, CDR2 ANQGSEA. With V trimmed by 7 bases and J by 5 bases, 7 bases remained unmatched. The CDR3 spans 13 residues. DNA for the CDR3: TGCAGCGGGAGTGGACAGGGTCACAATGAGCAGTTCTTC. Its protein is CSGSGQGHNEQFF.

The chain is built from TRBV7-2 and TRBJ2-5, with D tentatively TRBD2 (5 bases). This CDR3 comprises 12 residues. From germline, CDR1 is SGHTA and CDR2 FQGNSA. V lost 7 bases to trimming and J lost 5 bases, with 11 bases between them. CDR3 sequence reads: CASTELGETQYF. The CDR3 DNA is TGTGCCAGCACCGAACTAGGGGAGACCCAGTACTTC.

This rearrangement joins TRBV2 to TRBJ2-5; 7 bases match TRBD1. There are 15 residues in the CDR3. The V and J ends lost 1 base and 1 base, in that order; junction bases with no gene match: 3. Per germline, CDR1 SNHLY and CDR2 FYNNEI. CDR3 DNA sequence: TGTGCCAGCAGTGAAGGGGGACAGACCCAAGAGACCCAGTACTTC. Translating it yields CASSEGGQTQETQYF.

This sequence joins TRBV9 and TRBJ2-7, with TRBD1 identical over 7 bases. Trimming cost V 4 bases and J 7 bases; bases outside gene matches: 14. In germline, CDR1 is SGDLS, CDR2 YYNGEE. The CDR3 loop spans 15 amino acids. This CDR3 reads CASSPLGGTVGEQYF. The CDR3 bases are TGTGCCAGCAGCCCTCTAGGGGGCACCGTGGGAGAGCAGTACTTC. Complete variable domain (other parts from reference TRBV9 and TRBJ2-7): DSGVTQTPKHLITATGQRVTLRCSPRSGDLSVYWYQQSLDQGLQFLIQYYNGEERAKGNILERFSAQQFPDLHSELNLSSLELGDSALYFCASSPLGGTVGEQYFGPGTRLTVT.

This chain links TRBV7-2 with TRBJ1-2, with TRBD1 identical over 8 bases. The CDR3 totals 15 residues. V was clipped by 2 bases and J by 4 bases; unmatched bases: 6. Germline V gene sequence: CDR1 SGHTA, CDR2 FQGNSA. CDR3 sequence (DNA): TGTGCCAGCAGCTTACAAGACAGGGGAGGCTATGGCTACACCTTC. Protein: CASSLQDRGGYGYTF.

This chain joins TRBV7-3 and TRBJ2-5; TRBD2 matches 7 bases. The end of the DNA aligns better with TRBJ2-7, so the J call may be wrong. The germline CDR1 and CDR2 sequences are SGHTA and FQGTGA. This CDR3 is built from 14 residues. The CDR3 is CASSLMGGAYEQYF. As DNA, the CDR3 is TGTGCCAGCAGCCTAATGGGGGGGGCCTACGAGCAGTACTTC.

The chain carries TRBV6-5 and TRBJ2-7, with no clear D. Germline V gene sequence: CDR1 MNHEY, CDR2 SVGAGI. The V and J ends lost 6 bases and 0 bases respectively, with 9 bases between them. The CDR3 is 13 amino acids. The CDR3: CASRRLSSYEQYF. In nucleotides, the CDR3 is TGTGCCAGCAGACGACTCAGCTCCTACGAGCAGTACTTC.

For the CDR3, the DNA is TGTGCCAGCAGCCACCCCCCGGGACAGGGGGGAACTGAAGCTTTCTTT. It is translated as CASSHPPGQGGTEAFF. The rearrangement joins TRBV9 to TRBJ1-1; TRBD1 matches at 11 bases. Looked up from germline, CDR1 is SGDLS and CDR2 is YYNGEE. There are 16 residues in the CDR3. V was pared by 4 bases and J by 5 bases, with 10 bases of the junction left unmatched.

This chain uses TRBV20-1 with TRBJ2-5; unclear D gene. Germline lookup yields CDR1 DFQATT and CDR2 SNEGSKA (reference sequence). V gave up 5 bases and J gave up 5 bases, with 6 bases separating them. The CDR3 has 10 amino acids. The CDR3 DNA follows: TGCAGTGCTGGGCAGGAGACCCAGTACTTC. It yields the protein CSAGQETQYF.

The CDR3 DNA sequence: TGTGCCAGCAGCTTGAGGTTAGCGGGATGGAACCAAGAGACCCAGTACTTC. This encodes CASSLRLAGWNQETQYF. This chain joins TRBV5-6 and TRBJ2-5; 8 bases fit TRBD2. This CDR3 has 17 amino acids. The V segment lost 1 base and the J segment 0 bases; nucleotides outside the gene matches: 8. Germline V gene lookup returns CDR1 SGHDT and CDR2 YYEEEE.

The rearrangement links TRBV5-1 to TRBJ2-1; D unclear. Trimming left V 4 bases short and J 6 bases short, with 11 bases between. Germline V gene sequence: CDR1 SGHRS, CDR2 YFSETQ. CDR3 length equals 13 residues. CDR3 protein: CASSPSLSNEQFF. DNA of the CDR3: TGCGCCAGCAGCCCGTCCCTGAGCAATGAGCAGTTCTTC.

The genes are TRBV4-3 and TRBJ2-2, with TRBD2 matching 7 bases. The germline CDR1 and CDR2 sequences are LGHNA and YSLEER. This CDR3 spans 17 amino acids. Trimming at V came to 0 bases and at J to 6 bases, leaving 10 bases not matched to a gene. The CDR3 nucleotides read TGCGCCAGCAGCCAAGATTATTTCCGGGAGGCCTCCGGGGAGCTGTTTTTT. It is translated as CASSQDYFREASGELFF.

This clone has just one count. The chain recombines TRBV27 with TRBJ2-5; the D is unclear. Trimming removed 0 bases at V and 5 bases at J, with 13 bases between. Germline V gene lookup returns CDR1 MNHEY and CDR2 SMNVEV (reference sequence). This CDR3 has 15 amino acids. As DNA, the CDR3 is TGTGCCAGCAGTTTATCACGTCGCAGGTTGGAGACCCAGTACTTC. This sequence encodes CASSLSRRRLETQYF.

The chain joins TRBV19 to TRBJ2-7; 11 nucleotides line up with TRBD2. The ends lost 5 bases at V and 5 bases at J; junction bases unmatched: 8. Germline V CDR1 and CDR2: LNHDA, SQIVND (reference sequence). CDR3 length: 15 residues. CDR3 sequence reads: CASSVSGRALDEQYF. The DNA of the CDR3 is TGTGCCAGTAGTGTTAGCGGGAGGGCCCTCGACGAGCAGTACTTC. Based on the CDR3 plus reference TRBV19 and TRBJ2-7, the full variable domain is DGGITQSPKYLFRKEGQNVTLSCEQNLNHDAMYWYRQDPGQGLRLIYYSQIVNDFQKGDIAEGYSVSREKKESFPLTVTSAQKNPTAFYLCASSVSGRALDEQYFGPGTRLTVT.

The V gene is TRBV19, the J gene TRBJ2-7, with D maybe TRBD1 (6 bases). V was trimmed by 5 bases and J by 1 base, leaving 9 bases between them. The CDR3 contains 13 residues. CDR1 and CDR2 (germline): LNHDA, SQIVND (reference sequence). In DNA form, the CDR3 reads TGTGCCAGTAGTTGGGACAAATCCTACGAGCAGTACTTC. It translates to CASSWDKSYEQYF. Full variable domain (remainder filled in from reference TRBV19 and TRBJ2-7): DGGITQSPKYLFRKEGQNVTLSCEQNLNHDAMYWYRQDPGQGLRLIYYSQIVNDFQKGDIAEGYSVSREKKESFPLTVTSAQKNPTAFYLCASSWDKSYEQYFGPGTRLTVT.